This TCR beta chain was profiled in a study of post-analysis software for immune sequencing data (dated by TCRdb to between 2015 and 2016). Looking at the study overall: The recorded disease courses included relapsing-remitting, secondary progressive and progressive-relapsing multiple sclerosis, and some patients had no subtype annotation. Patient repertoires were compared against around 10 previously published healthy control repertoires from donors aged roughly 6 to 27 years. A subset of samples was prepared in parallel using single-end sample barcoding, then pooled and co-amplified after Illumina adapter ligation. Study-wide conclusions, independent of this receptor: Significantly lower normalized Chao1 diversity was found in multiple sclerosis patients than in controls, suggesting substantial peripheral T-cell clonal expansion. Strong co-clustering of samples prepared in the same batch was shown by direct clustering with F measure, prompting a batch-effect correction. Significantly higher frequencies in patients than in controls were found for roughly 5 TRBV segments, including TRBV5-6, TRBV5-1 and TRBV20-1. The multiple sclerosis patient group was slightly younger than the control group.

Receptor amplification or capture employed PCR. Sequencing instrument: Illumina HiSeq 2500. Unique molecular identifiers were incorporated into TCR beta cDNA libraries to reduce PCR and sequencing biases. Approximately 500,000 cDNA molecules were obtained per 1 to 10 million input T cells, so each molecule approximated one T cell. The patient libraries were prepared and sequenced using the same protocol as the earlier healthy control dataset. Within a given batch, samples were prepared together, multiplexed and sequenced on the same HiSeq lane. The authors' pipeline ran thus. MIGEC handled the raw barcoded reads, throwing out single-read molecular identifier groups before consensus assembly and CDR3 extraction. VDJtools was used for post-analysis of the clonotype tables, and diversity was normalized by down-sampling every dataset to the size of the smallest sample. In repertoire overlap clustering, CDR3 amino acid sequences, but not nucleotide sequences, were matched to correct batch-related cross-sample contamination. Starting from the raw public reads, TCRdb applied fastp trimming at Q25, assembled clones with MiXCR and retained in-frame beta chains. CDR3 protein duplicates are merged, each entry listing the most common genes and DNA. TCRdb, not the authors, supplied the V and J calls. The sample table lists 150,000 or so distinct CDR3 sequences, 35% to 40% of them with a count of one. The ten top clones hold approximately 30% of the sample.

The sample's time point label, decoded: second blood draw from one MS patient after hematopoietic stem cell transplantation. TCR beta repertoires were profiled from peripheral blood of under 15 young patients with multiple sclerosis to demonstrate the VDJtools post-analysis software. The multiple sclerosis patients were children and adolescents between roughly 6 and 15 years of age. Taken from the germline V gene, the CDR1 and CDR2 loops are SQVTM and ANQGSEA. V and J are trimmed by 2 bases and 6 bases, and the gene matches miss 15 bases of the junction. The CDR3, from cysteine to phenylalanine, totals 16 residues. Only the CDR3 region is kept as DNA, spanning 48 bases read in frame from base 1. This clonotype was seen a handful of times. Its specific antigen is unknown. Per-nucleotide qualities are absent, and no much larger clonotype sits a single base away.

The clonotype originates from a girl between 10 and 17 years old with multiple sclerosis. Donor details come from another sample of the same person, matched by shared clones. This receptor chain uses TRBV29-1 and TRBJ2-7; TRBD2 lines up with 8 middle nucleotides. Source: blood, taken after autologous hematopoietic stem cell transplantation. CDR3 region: CSVEFINTLAVPEQYF. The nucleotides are TGCAGCGTTGAATTTATCAATACACTAGCGGTCCCCGAGCAGTACTTC.